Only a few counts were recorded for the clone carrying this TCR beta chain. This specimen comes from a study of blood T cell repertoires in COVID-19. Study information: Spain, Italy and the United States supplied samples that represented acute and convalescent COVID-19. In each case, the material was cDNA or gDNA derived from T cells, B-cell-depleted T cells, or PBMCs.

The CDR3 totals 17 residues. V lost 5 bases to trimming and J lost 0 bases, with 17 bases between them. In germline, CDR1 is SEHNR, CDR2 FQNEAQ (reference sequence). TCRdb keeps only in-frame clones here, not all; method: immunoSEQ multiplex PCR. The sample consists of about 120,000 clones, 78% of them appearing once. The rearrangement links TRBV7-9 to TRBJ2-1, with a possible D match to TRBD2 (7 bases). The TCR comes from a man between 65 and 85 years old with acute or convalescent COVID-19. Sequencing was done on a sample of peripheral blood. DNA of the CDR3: TGTGCCAGCAGCCTCAAGGGGGGGAGGGTCTCCTACAATGAGCAGTTCTTC. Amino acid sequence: CASSLKGGRVSYNEQFF.